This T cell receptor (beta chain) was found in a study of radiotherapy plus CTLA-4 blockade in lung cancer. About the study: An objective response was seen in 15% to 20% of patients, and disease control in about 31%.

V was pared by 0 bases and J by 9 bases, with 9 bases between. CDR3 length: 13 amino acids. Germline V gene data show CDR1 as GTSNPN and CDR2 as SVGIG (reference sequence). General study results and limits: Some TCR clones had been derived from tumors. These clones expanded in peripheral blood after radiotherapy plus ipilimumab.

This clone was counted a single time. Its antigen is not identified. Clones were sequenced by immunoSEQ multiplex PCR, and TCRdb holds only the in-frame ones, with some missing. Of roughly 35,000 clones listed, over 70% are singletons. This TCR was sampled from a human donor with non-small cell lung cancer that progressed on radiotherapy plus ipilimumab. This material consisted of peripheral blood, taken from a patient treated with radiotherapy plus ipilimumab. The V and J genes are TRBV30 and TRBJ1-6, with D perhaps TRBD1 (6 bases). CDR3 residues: CAWSVQGSSPLHF. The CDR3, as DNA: TGTGCCTGGAGTGTACAGGGATCTTCACCCCTCCACTTT.